These 26 T cell receptor beta chains were all obtained from the same sample, sequenced in a study of T cell changes during pregnancy in multiple sclerosis. Some clones are missing from TCRdb's copy, which holds only in-frame ones; the method was immunoSEQ multiplex PCR. Here the sample spans around 43,000 clones, 89% being singletons. The starting material was CD4+ T cells from peripheral blood mononuclear cells, obtained in the first trimester of pregnancy. The receptor set was obtained from a female donor with multiple sclerosis, enrolled in a pregnancy study.

In its sample, this clone was seen once. The chain couples TRBV6-6 to TRBJ1-5, with 8 positions matching TRBD1. In germline, CDR1 is MNHNY, CDR2 SVGAGI (reference sequence). V lost 2 bases to trimming and J lost 5 bases; unmatched junction nucleotides: 5. There are 15 residues in the CDR3. The CDR3 DNA reads TGTGCCAGCAGTTACCCTGACAGGGGTTATCAGCCCCAGCATTTT. Protein sequence: CASSYPDRGYQPQHF.

The rearrangement links TRBV13 to TRBJ2-5, with 9 bases fitting TRBD2. J was trimmed by 4 bases and V by 5 bases; bases with no gene match: 11. Germline V gene data show CDR1 as PRHDT and CDR2 as FYEKMQ (reference sequence). This CDR3 spans 16 amino acids. The CDR3 sequence is CASSGSGTSLIETQYF. DNA of the CDR3: TGTGCCAGCAGCGGATCCGGGACTAGCCTTATAGAGACCCAGTACTTC.

The rearrangement joins TRBV28 to TRBJ1-1; D not resolved. The germline gives CDR1 MDHEN, CDR2 SYDVKM. This CDR3 is built from 15 residues. The V end was cut by 5 bases, the J end by 4 bases, with 17 bases between. The CDR3 coding sequence is TGTGCCAGCAGTGCATCGACGGGTCGAAGCACTGAAGCTTTCTTT. Its protein product is CASSASTGRSTEAFF.

The chain has TRBV7-2 and TRBJ2-7, with D possibly being TRBD2 (6 bases). Per germline, CDR1 SGHTA and CDR2 FQGNSA. Trimming shortened V by 2 bases and J by 5 bases, and 16 bases separated the two germline ends. The CDR3 totals 15 residues. The CDR3, as DNA: TGTGCCAGCAGCTTACAAGGCGGGGTCAGCCACGAGCAGTACTTC. It codes for CASSLQGGVSHEQYF.

This chain uses TRBV6-5 with TRBJ2-5; 8 bases match TRBD2. CDR3 length equals 15 residues. V shed 2 bases and J 5 bases; nucleotides not matched to a gene: 7. The V gene's germline CDR1 is MNHEY and CDR2 SVGAGI. The CDR3 spells CASSYGTSLLETQYF. CDR3 DNA sequence: TGTGCCAGCAGTTACGGGACTAGTCTGCTGGAGACCCAGTACTTC.

This chain connects TRBV28 to TRBJ2-6; D unclear. Trimming took 8 bases from V and 0 from J, leaving 8 bases between them. Germline values: CDR1 MDHEN, CDR2 SYDVKM. The CDR3 extends over 14 amino acids. CDR3 in DNA: TGTGCCAGCTTAAAGAGCTCTGGGGCCAACGTCCTGACTTTC. This codes for CASLKSSGANVLTF.

V gene TRBV5-1 combines with J gene TRBJ1-4; perhaps TRBD1 as D (5 bases). Trimming removed 4 bases at V and 4 bases at J, with 14 bases between. Germline CDR1 and CDR2: SGHRS and YFSETQ. The length of the CDR3 is 15 residues. The chain's CDR3 is CASSKNGHHNEKLFF. The CDR3 region has the DNA TGCGCCAGCAGCAAGAACGGACATCATAATGAAAAACTGTTTTTT.

The rearrangement links TRBV28 to TRBJ1-3; D unresolved. The germline gives CDR1 MDHEN, CDR2 SYDVKM. The CDR3 contains 17 residues. Trimming stripped 5 bases from V and 4 bases from J, with 21 bases between. The CDR3 DNA reads as TGTGCCAGCAGTCTTATCCCACAGAGAACAATCGGAAACACCATATATTTT. Translated, it gives CASSLIPQRTIGNTIYF.

This clone was seen just once. CDR3 in DNA: TGTGCCAGCAGCTTCCCCGGTACGGGTGGGCAGTATTTT. It encodes CASSFPGTGGQYF. J is TRBJ2-3 and V is TRBV7-2; D ambiguous. This CDR3 has 13 residues. Looked up from germline, CDR1 is SGHTA and CDR2 is FQGNSA. Trimming pared 3 bases from V and 11 bases from J, leaving 15 bases between.

The V gene is TRBV9, the J gene TRBJ1-1; D not resolved. Germline CDR1 reads SGDLS; CDR2 reads YYNGEE. The CDR3 is 13 residues long. Trimming stripped 0 bases from V and 5 bases from J, with 8 bases between. CDR3 sequence reads: CASSVESQTEAFF. In nucleotides, the CDR3 is TGTGCCAGCAGCGTAGAGTCACAGACTGAAGCTTTCTTT.

The chain couples TRBV19 to TRBJ1-1; TRBD1 might be the D (6 bases). V dropped 5 bases and J dropped 4 bases, with 17 bases sitting between them. CDR1 is LNHDA and CDR2 is SQIVND in the germline V gene (reference sequence). This CDR3 spans 15 amino acids. CDR3 amino acids: CASSVQGIQGTEAFF. CDR3 DNA sequence: TGTGCCAGTAGTGTACAGGGAATTCAAGGCACTGAAGCTTTCTTT.

The chain joins TRBV29-1 to TRBJ1-1; no clear D gene. V was pared by 4 bases and J by 4 bases, with 10 bases between. Germline V gives CDR1 SQVTM, CDR2 ANQGSEA. The CDR3 consists of 12 residues. CDR3 region: CSVVPAGTEAFF. The CDR3 DNA reads as TGCAGCGTTGTGCCGGCGGGCACTGAAGCTTTCTTT.

This clone was seen only a few times. The V gene is TRBV28, the J gene TRBJ2-5; TRBD1 matches 7 bases. After removal of 7 bases from V and 5 bases from J, the junction contained 16 bases not matched to a gene. Looked up from germline, CDR1 is MDHEN and CDR2 is SYDVKM. This CDR3 has 16 residues. This CDR3 reads CASTTQLRGRAETQYF. CDR3 DNA sequence: TGTGCCAGCACTACACAACTCAGGGGGAGAGCGGAGACCCAGTACTTC.

CDR3 bases: TGTGCCAGCAGACCCTACTTCGAAAGCACCGGGGAGCTGTTTTTT. It is translated as CASRPYFESTGELFF. The rearrangement uses TRBV6-5 and TRBJ2-2, with no clear D. This CDR3 is built from 15 residues. The germline CDR1 and CDR2 sequences are MNHEY and SVGAGI. V was clipped by 6 bases and J by 4 bases, with 15 bases between them.

The CDR3 spells CASSPLGQAYEQYF. CDR3 coding DNA: TGTGCCAGCTCACCACTAGGACAGGCGTACGAGCAGTACTTC. The genes are TRBV18 and TRBJ2-7; TRBD1 agrees at 7 bases. Trimming removed 1 base from V and 4 bases from J; junction bases left unmatched: 4. The CDR3 covers 14 residues. Germline lookup yields CDR1 KGHSH and CDR2 LQKENI.

The J gene is TRBJ1-2, the V gene TRBV6-1; D is undetermined. Germline CDR1 is MNHNS and CDR2 is SASEGT. The V gene lost 4 bases and the J gene lost 4 bases, with 13 bases spanning the gap. This CDR3 region has 14 residues. The CDR3 sequence is CASSARGESYGYTF. The CDR3 DNA sequence: TGTGCCAGCAGTGCCCGGGGTGAGAGCTATGGCTACACCTTC.

This chain connects TRBV5-5 to TRBJ2-4, with 11 nucleotides matching TRBD1. CDR3 size: 15 residues. Germline CDR1 and CDR2: SGHKS and YYEKEE (reference sequence). V shed 5 bases and J 8 bases; nucleotides not matched to a gene: 9. CDR3 coding DNA: TGTGCCAGCAGTCCCCCGGGACAGGGGGTGGACATTCAGTACTTC. It is translated as CASSPPGQGVDIQYF. The whole variable domain, filled in from reference TRBV5-5 and TRBJ2-4, reads DAGVTQSPTHLIKTRGQQVTLRCSPISGHKSVSWYQQVLGQGPQFIFQYYEKEERGRGNFPDRFSARQFPNYSSELNVNALLLGDSALYLCASSPPGQGVDIQYFGAGTRLSVL.

The V gene is TRBV5-6, the J gene TRBJ2-1, with TRBD2 matching over 8 bases. The CDR3 length is 15 residues. V was clipped by 4 bases and J by 6 bases; unmatched bases: 9. Germline CDR1 is SGHDT and CDR2 is YYEEEE. CDR3 sequence reads: CASSRTGGPVNEQFF. In DNA, the CDR3 is TGTGCCAGCAGCCGAACGGGAGGGCCTGTCAATGAGCAGTTCTTC.

The genes are TRBV11-2 and TRBJ2-2, with a possible D match to TRBD2 (6 bases). Per germline, CDR1 SGHAT and CDR2 FQNNGV. CDR3 length: 16 amino acids. V lost 2 bases and J lost 0, with 10 bases in between. For the CDR3, the DNA is TGTGCCAGCAGCTTAATTGGCGGGACGAACACCGGGGAGCTGTTTTTT. Amino acid sequence: CASSLIGGTNTGELFF.

This chain uses TRBV12-2 with TRBJ2-5; TRBD2 was called by the table and not checked on the DNA. TRBV12-2 is shown as a pseudogene. The CDR3 consists of 15 residues. CDR3 region: CASRLPGLRGETQYF. In nucleotides, the CDR3 is TGTGCAAGTCGTTTACCCGGACTTCGCGGGGAGACCCAGTACTTC.

The table lists this clone with a few counts. This chain joins TRBV27 and TRBJ1-2; 12 bases agree with TRBD1. With 6 bases clipped from V and 3 bases from J, the junction kept 8 bases outside the gene matches. The CDR3 totals 16 residues. The V gene's germline CDR1 is MNHEY and CDR2 SMNVEV (reference sequence). Written as DNA, the CDR3 is TGTGCCAGCAGAATCCGGGGGACAGGGGGCGACTATGGCTACACCTTC. Translation: CASRIRGTGGDYGYTF.

This chain links TRBV5-4 with TRBJ2-3, with D perhaps matching TRBD2 (6 bases). The germline V gene has CDR1 SGHNT and CDR2 YYREEE (reference sequence). The CDR3 contains 14 residues. The V and J ends lost 3 bases and 2 bases respectively, with 10 bases between them. The CDR3 here is CASSWDFSTDTQYF. Written as DNA, the CDR3 is TGTGCCAGCAGCTGGGACTTCTCCACAGATACGCAGTATTTT.

This clone came up once. The chain joins TRBV5-4 to TRBJ1-6, with 7 bases lining up with TRBD1. With V trimmed by 3 bases and J by 10 bases, 7 bases remained unmatched. Germline lookup yields CDR1 SGHNT and CDR2 YYREEE (reference sequence). The CDR3 has 14 amino acids. CDR3 residues: CASSSNRGDSPLHF. The CDR3 coding sequence is TGTGCCAGCAGCTCTAACAGGGGAGACTCACCCCTCCACTTT. Full variable domain (remainder filled in from reference TRBV5-4 and TRBJ1-6): ETGVTQSPTHLIKTRGQQVTLRCSSQSGHNTVSWYQQALGQGPQFIFQYYREEENGRGNFPPRFSGLQFPNYSSELNVNALELDDSALYLCASSSNRGDSPLHFGNGTRLTVT.

This chain connects TRBV7-9 to TRBJ2-5; TRBD2 matches 10 bases. Germline V gives CDR1 SEHNR, CDR2 FQNEAQ (reference sequence). This CDR3 is 15 amino acids long. Trimming at V came to 0 bases and at J to 4 bases, leaving 2 bases not matched to a gene. DNA for the CDR3: TGTGCCAGCAGCTTAGCCCAGCGGGAGGGAGAGACCCAGTACTTC. Translating gives CASSLAQREGETQYF.

This clone was observed a few times. V gene TRBV6-6 combines with J gene TRBJ1-1; possibly TRBD1 for D (5 bases). Germline-derived CDR1 and CDR2 are MNHNY and SVGAGI (reference sequence). The CDR3 is 14 residues long. Trimming cost V 4 bases and J 4 bases, with 13 bases left between them. The CDR3, as DNA: TGTGCCAGCAGTTCAATAGGGGCGGCCACTGAAGCTTTCTTT. Its protein is CASSSIGAATEAFF.

V is TRBV10-2 and J is TRBJ2-6, with D maybe TRBD1 (6 bases). There are 17 residues in the CDR3. V dropped 6 bases and J dropped 0 bases, with 15 bases sitting between them. From germline, CDR1 is WSHSY and CDR2 SAAADI. CDR3 sequence (DNA): TGCGCCAGCAGCAAGACAACAGGGAGCTCTGGGGCCAACGTCCTGACTTTC. It translates to CASSKTTGSSGANVLTF.